This TCR beta chain originates from a study of OX40 agonist ivuxolimab in advanced cancers. At the level of the study: The patients got ivuxolimab, which is an agonistic anti-OX40 (CD134) antibody. It was permissible to have had prior anti-PD-1, anti-PD-L1 or anti-CTLA-4 therapy, and about 40% had some. Findings and limits, study-wide: Some of the nonresponding patients also showed low levels of normalized T-cell clonal expansion.

A word on this clone: The antigen remains undetermined.

TCRdb's table, derived via immunoSEQ multiplex PCR, lists solely in-frame clones and lacks some. The profile shows some 60,000 clones, about 88% of them singletons. The CDR3 totals 13 residues. From germline, CDR1 is MNHEY and CDR2 SVGAGI. The ends were cut back, 9 bases at V and 5 bases at J, with 16 bases in the middle. The input for sequencing was CD4+ or CD8+ T cells sorted from blood, taken in a trial of the OX40 agonist ivuxolimab. The chain couples TRBV6-5 to TRBJ1-1; D unresolved. The TCR originated in an adult with an advanced solid tumor such as melanoma, head and neck, liver or kidney cancer. CDR3 protein: CASWTEPVTEAFF. The CDR3 DNA sequence: TGTGCCAGTTGGACCGAGCCTGTGACTGAAGCTTTCTTT.